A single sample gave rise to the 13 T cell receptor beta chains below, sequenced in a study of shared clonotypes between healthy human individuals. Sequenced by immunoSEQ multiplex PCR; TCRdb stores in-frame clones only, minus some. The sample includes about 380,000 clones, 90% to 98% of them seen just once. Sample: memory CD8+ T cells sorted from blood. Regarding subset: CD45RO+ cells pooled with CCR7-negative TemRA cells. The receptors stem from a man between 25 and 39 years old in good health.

CDR3 coding DNA: TGCGCCAGCAGCTGGTGGGGACTTCCCCTCACAGATACGCAGTATTTT. Protein sequence: CASSWWGLPLTDTQYF. The chain joins TRBV5-1 to TRBJ2-3; weak D call: TRBD2 (6 bases). Germline V gene data show CDR1 as SGHRS and CDR2 as YFSETQ. The CDR3 is made up of 16 amino acids. V gave up 3 bases and J gave up 2 bases, with 16 bases separating them.

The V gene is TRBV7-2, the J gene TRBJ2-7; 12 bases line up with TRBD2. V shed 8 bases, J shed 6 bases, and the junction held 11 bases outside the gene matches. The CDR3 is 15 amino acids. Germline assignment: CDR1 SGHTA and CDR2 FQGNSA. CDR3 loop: CASYSSGRAGGEQYF. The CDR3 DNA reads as TGTGCCAGCTACTCTAGCGGGAGGGCGGGGGGCGAGCAGTACTTC.

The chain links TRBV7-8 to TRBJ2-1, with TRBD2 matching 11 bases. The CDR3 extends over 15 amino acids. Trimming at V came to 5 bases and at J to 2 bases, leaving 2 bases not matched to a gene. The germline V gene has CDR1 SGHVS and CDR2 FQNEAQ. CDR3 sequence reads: CASSVSGRAYNEQFF. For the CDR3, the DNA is TGTGCCAGCAGCGTTAGCGGGAGGGCCTACAATGAGCAGTTCTTC.

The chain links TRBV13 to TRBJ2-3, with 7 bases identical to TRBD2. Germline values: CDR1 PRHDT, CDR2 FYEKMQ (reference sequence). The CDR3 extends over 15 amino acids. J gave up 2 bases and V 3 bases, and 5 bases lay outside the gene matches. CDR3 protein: CASSFPGGYTDTQYF. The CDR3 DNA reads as TGTGCCAGCAGCTTTCCGGGAGGATACACAGATACGCAGTATTTT.

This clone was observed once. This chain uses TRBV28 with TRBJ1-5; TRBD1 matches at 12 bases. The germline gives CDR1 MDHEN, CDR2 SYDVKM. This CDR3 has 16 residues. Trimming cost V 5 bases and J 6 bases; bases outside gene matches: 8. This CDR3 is CASSQRGTGGVQPQHF. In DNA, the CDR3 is TGTGCCAGCAGTCAAAGGGGGACAGGGGGCGTTCAGCCCCAGCATTTT.

The DNA of the CDR3 is TGTGCCAGCAGTTTAGCGGGGCCTAACTATGGCTACACCTTC. Translated: CASSLAGPNYGYTF. The chain couples TRBV28 to TRBJ1-2; D may be TRBD1 (5 bases). Deletions cut 2 bases from V and 0 bases from J, with 7 bases between. This CDR3 comprises 14 residues. CDR1 is MDHEN and CDR2 is SYDVKM in the germline V gene.

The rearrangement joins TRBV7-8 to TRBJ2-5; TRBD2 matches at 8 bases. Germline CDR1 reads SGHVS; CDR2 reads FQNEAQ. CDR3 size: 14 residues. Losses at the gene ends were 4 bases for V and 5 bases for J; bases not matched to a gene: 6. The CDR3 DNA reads TGTGCCAGCAGCTCAGCGGGAGCCATGGAGACCCAGTACTTC. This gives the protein CASSSAGAMETQYF.

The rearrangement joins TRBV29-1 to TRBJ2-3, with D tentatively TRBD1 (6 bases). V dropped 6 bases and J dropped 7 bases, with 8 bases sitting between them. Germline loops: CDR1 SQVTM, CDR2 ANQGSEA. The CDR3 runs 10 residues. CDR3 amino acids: CSVQGYTQYF. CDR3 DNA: TGCAGCGTACAGGGCTATACGCAGTATTTT.

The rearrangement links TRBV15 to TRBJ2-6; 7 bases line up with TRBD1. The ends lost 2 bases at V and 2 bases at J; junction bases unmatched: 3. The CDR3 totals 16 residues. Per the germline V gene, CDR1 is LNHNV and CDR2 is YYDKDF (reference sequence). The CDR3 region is CATSRTTGAGANVLTF. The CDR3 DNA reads TGTGCCACCAGCAGAACCACAGGGGCTGGGGCCAACGTCCTGACTTTC. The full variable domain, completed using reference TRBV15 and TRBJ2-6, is DAMVIQNPRYQVTQFGKPVTLSCSQTLNHNVMYWYQQKSSQAPKLLFHYYDKDFNNEADTPDNFQSRRPNTSFCFLDIRSPGLGDTAMYLCATSRTTGAGANVLTFGAGSRLTVL.

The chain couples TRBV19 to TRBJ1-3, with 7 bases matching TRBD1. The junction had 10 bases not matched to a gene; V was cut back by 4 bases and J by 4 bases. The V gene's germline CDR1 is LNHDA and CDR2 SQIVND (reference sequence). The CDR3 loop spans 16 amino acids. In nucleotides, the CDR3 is TGTGCCAGTAGTAAAACTTCGACAGGGCCCGGAAACACCATATATTTT. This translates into CASSKTSTGPGNTIYF.

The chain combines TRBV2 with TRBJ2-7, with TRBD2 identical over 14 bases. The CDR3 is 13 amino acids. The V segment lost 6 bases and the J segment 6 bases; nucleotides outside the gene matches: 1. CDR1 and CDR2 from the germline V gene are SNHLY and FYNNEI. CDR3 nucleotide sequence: TGTGCCAGCAGCGGACTAGCGGGAGGCGAGCAGTACTTC. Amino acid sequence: CASSGLAGGEQYF.

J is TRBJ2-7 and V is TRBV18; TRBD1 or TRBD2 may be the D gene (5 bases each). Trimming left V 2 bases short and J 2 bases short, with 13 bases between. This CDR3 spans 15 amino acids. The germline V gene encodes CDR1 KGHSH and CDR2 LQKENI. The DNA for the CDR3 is TGTGCCAGCTCACCAGAAGCCGGGACCACCTACGAGCAGTACTTC. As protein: CASSPEAGTTYEQYF.

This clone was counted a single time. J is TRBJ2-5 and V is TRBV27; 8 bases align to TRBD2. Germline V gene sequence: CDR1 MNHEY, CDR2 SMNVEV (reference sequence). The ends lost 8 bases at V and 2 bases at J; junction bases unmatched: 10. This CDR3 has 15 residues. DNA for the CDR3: TGTGCCAGCCGTTATCGGGTAGCGGGGCAAGAGACCCAGTACTTC. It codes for CASRYRVAGQETQYF.